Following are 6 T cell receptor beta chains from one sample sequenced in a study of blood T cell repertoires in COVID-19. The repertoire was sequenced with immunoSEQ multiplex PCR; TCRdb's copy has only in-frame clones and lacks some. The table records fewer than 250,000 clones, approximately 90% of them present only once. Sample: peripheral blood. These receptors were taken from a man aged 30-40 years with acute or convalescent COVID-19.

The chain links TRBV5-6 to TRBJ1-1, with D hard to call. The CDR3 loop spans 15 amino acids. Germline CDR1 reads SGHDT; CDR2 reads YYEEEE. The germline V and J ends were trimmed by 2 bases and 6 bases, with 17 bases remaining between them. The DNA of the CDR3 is TGTGCCAGCAGCTTTGGACGGCCTCGAGCGGCTGAAGCTTTCTTT. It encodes CASSFGRPRAAEAFF.

The CDR3 here is CASSFRTRTDTQYF. CDR3 nucleotides: TGTGCCAGCTCCTTCCGGACTAGAACAGATACGCAGTATTTT. The gene calls are TRBV6-5 and TRBJ2-3; TRBD2 agrees at 7 bases. The V segment lost 8 bases and the J segment 3 bases; nucleotides outside the gene matches: 8. Germline CDR1 and CDR2: MNHEY and SVGAGI. The CDR3 loop spans 14 amino acids.

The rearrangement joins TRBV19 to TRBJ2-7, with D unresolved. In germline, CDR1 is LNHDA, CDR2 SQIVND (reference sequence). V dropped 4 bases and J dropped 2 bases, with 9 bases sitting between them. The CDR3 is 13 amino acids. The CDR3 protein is CASSNGYAYEQYF. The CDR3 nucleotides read TGTGCCAGTAGTAACGGTTACGCCTACGAGCAGTACTTC.

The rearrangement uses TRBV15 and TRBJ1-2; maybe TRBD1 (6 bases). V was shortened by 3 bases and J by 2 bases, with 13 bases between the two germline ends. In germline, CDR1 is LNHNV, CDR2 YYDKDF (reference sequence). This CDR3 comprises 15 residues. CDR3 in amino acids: CATSSGDGQNYGYTF. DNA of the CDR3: TGTGCCACCAGCAGTGGGGATGGACAGAACTATGGCTACACCTTC.

CDR3 nucleotides: TGTGCCATCAGTGATACAGGCAGGGGAGAAAAACTGTTTTTT. Protein: CAISDTGRGEKLFF. The chain joins TRBV10-3 to TRBJ1-4; TRBD1 might be the D (6 bases). The CDR3 is 14 residues long. The germline gives CDR1 ENHRY, CDR2 SYGVKD. V was clipped by 3 bases and J by 8 bases, with 13 bases between them.

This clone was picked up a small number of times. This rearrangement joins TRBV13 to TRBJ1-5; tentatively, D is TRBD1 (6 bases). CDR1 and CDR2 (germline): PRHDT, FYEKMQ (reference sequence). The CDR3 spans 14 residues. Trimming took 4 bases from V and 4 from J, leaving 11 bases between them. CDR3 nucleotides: TGTGCCAGCAGCTCGGGACAACGGAATCAGCCCCAGCATTTT. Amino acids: CASSSGQRNQPQHF.